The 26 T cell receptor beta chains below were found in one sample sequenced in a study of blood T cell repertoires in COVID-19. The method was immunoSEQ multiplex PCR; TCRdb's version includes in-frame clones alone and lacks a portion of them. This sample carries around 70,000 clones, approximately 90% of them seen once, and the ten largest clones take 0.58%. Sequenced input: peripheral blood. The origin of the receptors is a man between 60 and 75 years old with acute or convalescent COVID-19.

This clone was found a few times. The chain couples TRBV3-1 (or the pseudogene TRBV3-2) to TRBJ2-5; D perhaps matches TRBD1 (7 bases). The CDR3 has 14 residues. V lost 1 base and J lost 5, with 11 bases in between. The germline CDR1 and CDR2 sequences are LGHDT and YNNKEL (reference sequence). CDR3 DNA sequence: TGTGCCAGCAGCCAAGGGAGGGGGCCCGAGACCCAGTACTTC. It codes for CASSQGRGPETQYF.

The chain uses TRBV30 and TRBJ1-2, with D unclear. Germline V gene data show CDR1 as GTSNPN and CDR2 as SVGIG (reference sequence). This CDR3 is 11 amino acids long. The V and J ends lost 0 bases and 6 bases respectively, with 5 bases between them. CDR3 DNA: TGTGCCTGGAGTGTCGGGGATGGCTACACCTTC. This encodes CAWSVGDGYTF.

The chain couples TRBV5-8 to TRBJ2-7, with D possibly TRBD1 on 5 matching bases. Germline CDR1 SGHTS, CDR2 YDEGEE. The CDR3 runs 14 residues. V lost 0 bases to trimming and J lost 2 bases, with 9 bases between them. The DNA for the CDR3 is TGTGCCAGCAGCTTGGGGACACCTACCTACGAGCAGTACTTC. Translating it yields CASSLGTPTYEQYF.

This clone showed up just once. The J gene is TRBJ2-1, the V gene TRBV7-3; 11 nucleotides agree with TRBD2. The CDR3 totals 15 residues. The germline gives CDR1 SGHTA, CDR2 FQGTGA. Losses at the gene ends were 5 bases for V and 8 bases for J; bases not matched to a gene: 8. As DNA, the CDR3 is TGTGCCAGCAGCCCAGAACTAGCGGGAGATTATGAGCAGTTCTTC. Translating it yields CASSPELAGDYEQFF.

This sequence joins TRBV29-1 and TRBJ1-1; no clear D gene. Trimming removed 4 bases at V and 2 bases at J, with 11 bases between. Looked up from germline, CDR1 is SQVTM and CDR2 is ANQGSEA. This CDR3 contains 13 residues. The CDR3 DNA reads TGCAGCGTTGCTTTCTCAGAAAACACTGAAGCTTTCTTT. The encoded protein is CSVAFSENTEAFF.

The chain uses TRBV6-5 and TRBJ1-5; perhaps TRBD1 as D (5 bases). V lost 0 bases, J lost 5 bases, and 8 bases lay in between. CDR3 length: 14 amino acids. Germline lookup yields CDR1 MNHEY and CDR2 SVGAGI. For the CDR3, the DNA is TGTGCCAGCAGTTACTCGCCAGGGCATCAGCCCCAGCATTTT. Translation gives CASSYSPGHQPQHF.

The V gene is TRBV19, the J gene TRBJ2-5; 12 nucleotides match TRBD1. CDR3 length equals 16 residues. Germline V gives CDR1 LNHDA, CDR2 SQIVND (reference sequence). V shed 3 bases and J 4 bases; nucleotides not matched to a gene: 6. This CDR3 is CASSIGTGGVGETQYF. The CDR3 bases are TGTGCCAGTAGTATTGGGACAGGGGGCGTGGGAGAGACCCAGTACTTC.

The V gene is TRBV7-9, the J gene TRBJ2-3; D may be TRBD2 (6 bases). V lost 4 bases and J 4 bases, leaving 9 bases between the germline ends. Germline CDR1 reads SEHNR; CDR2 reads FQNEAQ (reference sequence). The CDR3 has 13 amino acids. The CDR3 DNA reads TGTGCCAGCAGCTCATTAGCGGCAGATACGCAGTATTTT. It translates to CASSSLAADTQYF.

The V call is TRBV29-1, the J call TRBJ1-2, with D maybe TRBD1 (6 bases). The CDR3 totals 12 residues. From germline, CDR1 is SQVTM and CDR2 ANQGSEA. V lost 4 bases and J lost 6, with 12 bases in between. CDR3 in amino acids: CSVGEQGNGYTF. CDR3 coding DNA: TGCAGCGTTGGGGAACAGGGAAATGGCTACACCTTC. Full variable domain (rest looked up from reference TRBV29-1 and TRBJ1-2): SAVISQKPSRDICQRGTSLTIQCQVDSQVTMMFWYRQQPGQSLTLIATANQGSEATYESGFVIDKFPISRPNLTFSTLTVSNMSPEDSSIYLCSVGEQGNGYTFGSGTRLTVV.

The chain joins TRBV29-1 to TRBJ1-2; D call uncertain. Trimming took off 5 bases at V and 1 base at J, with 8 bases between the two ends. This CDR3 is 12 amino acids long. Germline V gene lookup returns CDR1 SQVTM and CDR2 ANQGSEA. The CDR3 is CSVTGNNYGYTF. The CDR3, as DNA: TGCAGCGTTACGGGAAATAACTATGGCTACACCTTC.

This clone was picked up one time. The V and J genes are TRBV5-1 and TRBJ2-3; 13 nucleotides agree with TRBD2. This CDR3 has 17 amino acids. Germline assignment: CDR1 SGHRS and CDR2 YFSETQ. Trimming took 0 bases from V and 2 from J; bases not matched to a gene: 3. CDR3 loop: CASSLVGTSGATDTQYF. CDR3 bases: TGCGCCAGCAGCTTGGTCGGGACTAGCGGGGCCACAGATACGCAGTATTTT.

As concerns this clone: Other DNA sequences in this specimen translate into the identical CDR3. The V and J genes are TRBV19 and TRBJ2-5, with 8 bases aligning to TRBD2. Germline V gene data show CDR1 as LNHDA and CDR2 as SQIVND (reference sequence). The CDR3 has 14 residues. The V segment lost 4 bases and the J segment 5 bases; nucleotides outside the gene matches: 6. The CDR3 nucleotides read TGTGCCAGTAGTACAACGGGGGGGCGGGAGACCCAGTACTTC. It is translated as CASSTTGGRETQYF. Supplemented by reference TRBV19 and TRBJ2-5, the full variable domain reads DGGITQSPKYLFRKEGQNVTLSCEQNLNHDAMYWYRQDPGQGLRLIYYSQIVNDFQKGDIAEGYSVSREKKESFPLTVTSAQKNPTAFYLCASSTTGGRETQYFGPGTRLLVL.

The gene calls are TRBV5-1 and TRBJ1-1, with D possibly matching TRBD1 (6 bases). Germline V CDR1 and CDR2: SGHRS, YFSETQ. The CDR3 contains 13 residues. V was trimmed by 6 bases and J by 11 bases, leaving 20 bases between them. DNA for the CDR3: TGCGCCAGCACCTTAATACCAGGGGAAATGGCTTTCTTT. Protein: CASTLIPGEMAFF. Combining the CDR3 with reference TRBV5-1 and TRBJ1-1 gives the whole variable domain KAGVTQTPRYLIKTRGQQVTLSCSPISGHRSVSWYQQTPGQGLQFLFEYFSETQRNKGNFPGRFSGRQFSNSRSEMNVSTLELGDSALYLCASTLIPGEMAFFGQGTRLTVV.

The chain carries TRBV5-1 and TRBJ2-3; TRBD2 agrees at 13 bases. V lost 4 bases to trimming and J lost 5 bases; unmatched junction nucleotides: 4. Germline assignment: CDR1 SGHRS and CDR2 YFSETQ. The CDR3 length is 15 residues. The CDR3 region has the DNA TGCGCCAGCAGCCGACTAGCGGGGGGTCTAGATACGCAGTATTTT. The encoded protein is CASSRLAGGLDTQYF.

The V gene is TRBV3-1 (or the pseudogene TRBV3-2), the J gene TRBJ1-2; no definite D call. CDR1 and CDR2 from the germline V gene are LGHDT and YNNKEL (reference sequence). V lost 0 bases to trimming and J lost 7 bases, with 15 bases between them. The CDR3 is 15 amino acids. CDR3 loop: CASSQEDSSWRGYTF. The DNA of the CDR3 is TGTGCCAGCAGCCAAGAGGATTCTAGTTGGCGTGGCTACACCTTC.

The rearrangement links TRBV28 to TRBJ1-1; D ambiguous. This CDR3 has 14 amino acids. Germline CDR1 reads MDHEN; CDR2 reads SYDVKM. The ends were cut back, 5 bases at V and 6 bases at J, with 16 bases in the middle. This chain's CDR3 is CASSLPPQLAEAFF. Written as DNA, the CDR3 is TGTGCCAGCAGTCTACCCCCACAGCTCGCTGAAGCTTTCTTT.

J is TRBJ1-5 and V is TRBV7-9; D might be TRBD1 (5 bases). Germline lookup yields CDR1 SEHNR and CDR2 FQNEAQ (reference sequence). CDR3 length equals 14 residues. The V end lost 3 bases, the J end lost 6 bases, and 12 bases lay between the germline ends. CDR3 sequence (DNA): TGTGCCAGCAGCTTCGGGGGTAGCGTTCAGCCCCAGCATTTT. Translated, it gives CASSFGGSVQPQHF. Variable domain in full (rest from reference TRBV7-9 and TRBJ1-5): DTGVSQNPRHKITKRGQNVTFRCDPISEHNRLYWYRQTLGQGPEFLTYFQNEAQLEKSRLLSDRFSAERPKGSFSTLEIQRTEQGDSAMYLCASSFGGSVQPQHFGDGTRLSIL.

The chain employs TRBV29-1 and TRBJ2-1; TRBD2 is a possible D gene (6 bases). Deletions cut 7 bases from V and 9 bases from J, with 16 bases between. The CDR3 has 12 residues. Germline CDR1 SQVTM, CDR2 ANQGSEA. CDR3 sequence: CSGAGTPGEQFF. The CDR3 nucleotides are TGCAGCGGGGCCGGGACTCCGGGTGAGCAGTTCTTC.

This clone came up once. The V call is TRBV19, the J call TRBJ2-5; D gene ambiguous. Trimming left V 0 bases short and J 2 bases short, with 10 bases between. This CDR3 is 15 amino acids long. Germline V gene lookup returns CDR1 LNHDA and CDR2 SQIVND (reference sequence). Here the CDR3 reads CASSIEAGPQETQYF. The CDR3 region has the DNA TGTGCCAGTAGTATAGAGGCAGGCCCTCAAGAGACCCAGTACTTC.

The DNA of the CDR3 is TGCGCCAGCAGCCAAGAACGGGCTAGCGGGAGGACCGGGGAGCTGTTTTTT. Translating it yields CASSQERASGRTGELFF. V gene TRBV4-1 combines with J gene TRBJ2-2; 11 bases are shared with TRBD2. The ends lost 0 bases at V and 5 bases at J; junction bases unmatched: 5. Per the germline V gene, CDR1 is MGHRA and CDR2 is YSYEKL. There are 17 residues in the CDR3.

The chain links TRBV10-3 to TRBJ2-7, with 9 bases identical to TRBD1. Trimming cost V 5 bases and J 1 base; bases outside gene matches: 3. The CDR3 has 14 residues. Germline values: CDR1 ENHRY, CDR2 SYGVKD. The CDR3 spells CAISPTGGSYEQYF. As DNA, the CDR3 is TGTGCCATCAGTCCGACAGGGGGGTCCTACGAGCAGTACTTC.

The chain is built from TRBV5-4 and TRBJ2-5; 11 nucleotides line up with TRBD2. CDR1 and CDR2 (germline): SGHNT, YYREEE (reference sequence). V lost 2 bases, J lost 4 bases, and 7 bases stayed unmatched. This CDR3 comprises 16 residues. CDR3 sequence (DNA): TGTGCCAGCAGCTTTTCGACTAGCGGGAAGGGAGAGACCCAGTACTTC. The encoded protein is CASSFSTSGKGETQYF.

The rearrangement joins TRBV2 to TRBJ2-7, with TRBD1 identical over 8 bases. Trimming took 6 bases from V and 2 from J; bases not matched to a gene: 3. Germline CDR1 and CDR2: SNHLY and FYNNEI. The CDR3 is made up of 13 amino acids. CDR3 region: CASRGTGTYEQYF. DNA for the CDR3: TGTGCCAGCAGAGGGACAGGTACCTACGAGCAGTACTTC.

This CDR3 is CASSDHASGYTF. In DNA form, the CDR3 reads TGTGCCAGCAGTGACCACGCGTCCGGCTACACCTTC. The gene calls are TRBV6-4 and TRBJ1-2; D gene uncertain. Trimming took 2 bases from V and 8 from J, leaving 9 bases between them. The V gene's germline CDR1 is MRHNA and CDR2 SNTAGT. The CDR3 has 12 amino acids.

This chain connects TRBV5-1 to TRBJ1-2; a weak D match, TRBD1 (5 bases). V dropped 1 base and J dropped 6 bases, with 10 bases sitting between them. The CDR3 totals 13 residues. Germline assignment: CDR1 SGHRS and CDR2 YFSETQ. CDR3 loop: CASSLWQGNGYTF. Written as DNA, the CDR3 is TGCGCCAGCAGCTTGTGGCAGGGAAATGGCTACACCTTC.

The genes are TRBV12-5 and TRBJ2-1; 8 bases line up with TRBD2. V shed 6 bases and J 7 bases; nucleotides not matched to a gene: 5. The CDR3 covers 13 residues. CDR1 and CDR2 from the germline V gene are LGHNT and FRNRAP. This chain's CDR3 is CASGPGGPNEQFF. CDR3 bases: TGTGCTAGTGGCCCGGGGGGGCCGAATGAGCAGTTCTTC. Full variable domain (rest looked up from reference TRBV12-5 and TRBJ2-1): DARVTQTPRHKVTEMGQEVTMRCQPILGHNTVFWYRQTMMQGLELLAYFRNRAPLDDSGMPKDRFSAEMPDATLATLKIQPSEPRDSAVYFCASGPGGPNEQFFGPGTRLTVL.